This T cell receptor (beta chain) was captured in a study of blood T cells in healthy people across ages. Study-wide results and caveats: Age advanced and TCR beta diversity per million T cells fell, roughly linearly. There were more naive CD4+ cells and higher diversity in long-lived donors than in aged donors.

The authors extracted at least 5.5 micrograms of total RNA per sample. Points on this clonotype: The antigen is undetermined.

The CDR3 is 12 residues long. The ends were cut back, 4 bases at V and 8 bases at J, with 11 bases in the middle. Looked up from germline, CDR1 is WSHSY and CDR2 is SAAADI. A J-beta primer mix and a sample-barcoded 5' primer were used in a second PCR of about 7 to 12 cycles. Each cDNA molecule, via a template-switch adaptor with 12 random nucleotides, was tagged. TCRdb ran MiXCR on the 5' RACE reads and lists one entry per CDR3 protein. In the table there are over 950,000 distinct CDR3 sequences, roughly two fifths of which are singletons. Sequencing was done on a sample of blood. The sequence was obtained from a man aged 18 to 29 in good health. The gene calls are TRBV10-2 and TRBJ1-2; D gene ambiguous. In DNA, the CDR3 is TGCGCCAGCAGTGGAGACACTTGGGGCTACACCTTC. Protein product: CASSGDTWGYTF.